Shown below are 22 T cell receptor beta chains from a single sample sequenced in a study of Ad26.COV2.S vaccination and SARS-CoV-2 variants (dated by TCRdb to the early 2020s). The treatment or condition label, as the study defines it: 19 received Ad26.COV2.S at low or high dose, single or two shots; roughly five received placebo; per-sample allocation not given. Repertoires of vaccine and placebo recipients were sequenced from samples taken on day 63 after the first injection. Library construction relied on the immunoSEQ multiplex PCR assay. This immuneACCESS table, as held by TCRdb, lists in-frame sequences with V and J called but not all clones. Of the missing ones, under half trace to an unresolved V gene in checked studies; the others have no known cause. Here the sample has some 300,000 clones; 70% to 90% occur a single time. 2% to 2.5% of the sample is taken by the ten largest. The specimen was peripheral blood, collected in a trial of Ad26.COV2.S vaccine versus placebo. These receptors came from a person between 18 and 65 years old who received the Ad26.COV2.S COVID-19 vaccine or a placebo.

For the CDR3, the DNA is TGTGCCAGCTCCTCCTATACTAGGACAGCGAACACCGGGGAGCTGTTTTTT. Translation: CASSSYTRTANTGELFF. The chain is built from TRBV18 and TRBJ2-2; possible D gene TRBD1, 6 bases. The V end was cut by 6 bases, the J end by 0 bases, with 17 bases between. The germline V gene has CDR1 KGHSH and CDR2 LQKENI. The CDR3 extends over 17 amino acids.

The rearrangement uses TRBV7-9 and TRBJ2-1; 7 nucleotides line up with TRBD2. Germline trimming cut 0 bases from V and 10 bases from J; bases unmatched to any gene: 6. The CDR3 has 14 residues. Germline V gene data show CDR1 as SEHNR and CDR2 as FQNEAQ (reference sequence). The CDR3 sequence: CASSLAPGGNEQFF. CDR3 bases: TGTGCCAGCAGCTTAGCGCCCGGGGGGAACGAGCAGTTCTTC. Variable domain in full (rest from reference TRBV7-9 and TRBJ2-1): DTGVSQNPRHKITKRGQNVTFRCDPISEHNRLYWYRQTLGQGPEFLTYFQNEAQLEKSRLLSDRFSAERPKGSFSTLEIQRTEQGDSAMYLCASSLAPGGNEQFFGPGTRLTVL.

The rearrangement joins TRBV5-5 to TRBJ1-5; 7 nucleotides match TRBD1. The germline V gene has CDR1 SGHKS and CDR2 YYEKEE (reference sequence). Losses at the gene ends were 4 bases for V and 4 bases for J; bases not matched to a gene: 8. The CDR3 loop spans 15 amino acids. The CDR3 is CASSLTGSWNQPQHF. The CDR3 DNA follows: TGTGCCAGCAGCCTGACAGGGAGTTGGAATCAGCCCCAGCATTTT.

V gene TRBV27 combines with J gene TRBJ2-3, with TRBD1 identical over 7 bases. CDR3 size: 18 residues. Trimming removed 5 bases from V and 0 bases from J; junction bases left unmatched: 14. CDR1 MNHEY and CDR2 SMNVEV come from the germline V gene (reference sequence). Here the CDR3 reads CASSKVNYEGASTDTQYF. The CDR3 region has the DNA TGTGCCAGCAGTAAAGTGAACTATGAGGGGGCGAGCACAGATACGCAGTATTTT.

V and J are TRBV18 and TRBJ1-1; D uncertain. Germline CDR1 KGHSH, CDR2 LQKENI. This CDR3 spans 13 amino acids. V dropped 2 bases and J dropped 5 bases, with 9 bases sitting between them. Here the CDR3 DNA reads TGTGCCAGCTCACCAGGTTTGGGTACTGAAGCTTTCTTT. This sequence encodes CASSPGLGTEAFF.

The chain uses TRBV9 and TRBJ2-3; D not resolved. This CDR3 has 14 residues. Trimming took off 0 bases at V and 2 bases at J, with 7 bases between the two ends. The germline gives CDR1 SGDLS, CDR2 YYNGEE. CDR3 DNA: TGTGCCAGCAGCGTAGGGCAGGACACAGATACGCAGTATTTT. Amino acids: CASSVGQDTDTQYF.

This sequence joins TRBV9 and TRBJ1-6; D is possibly TRBD1 (6 bases). V shed 4 bases and J shed 10 bases, with 18 bases lying between them. CDR1 and CDR2 from the germline V gene are SGDLS and YYNGEE. This CDR3 is built from 15 residues. The CDR3 spells CASSSTGTTGSPLHF. The CDR3 coding sequence is TGTGCCAGCAGCTCCACAGGGACAACTGGGTCACCCCTCCACTTT.

The rearrangement uses TRBV12-3 or TRBV12-4 and TRBJ1-2, with D hard to call. Trimming cost V 4 bases and J 8 bases, with 11 bases left between them. The CDR3 spans 12 residues. The CDR3 is CASSSTVGGYTF. The CDR3 DNA follows: TGTGCCAGCAGTTCTACTGTAGGCGGCTACACCTTC.

This clone occurred a few times. The chain couples TRBV10-3 to TRBJ2-7; D tentatively fits TRBD1 or TRBD2 (5 bases each). Germline V gene sequence: CDR1 ENHRY, CDR2 SYGVKD. Trimming removed 7 bases at V and 2 bases at J, with 12 bases between. The CDR3 is 13 residues long. CDR3 in DNA: TGTGCCATCACTGGGGCCGGGACCTACGAGCAGTACTTC. It encodes CAITGAGTYEQYF.

The chain employs TRBV18 and TRBJ2-5; TRBD1 might be the D (6 bases). The germline V and J ends were trimmed by 3 bases and 4 bases, with 9 bases remaining between them. The CDR3 sequence is 13 residues long. Germline CDR1 KGHSH, CDR2 LQKENI. The CDR3 reads CASSPGHTETQYF. The CDR3 nucleotides read TGTGCCAGCTCACCGGGACATACAGAGACCCAGTACTTC.

This clone has just one count. The chain employs TRBV11-2 and TRBJ2-5; TRBD1 matches at 7 bases. CDR3 size: 14 residues. The ends lost 4 bases at V and 3 bases at J; junction bases unmatched: 5. From germline, CDR1 is SGHAT and CDR2 FQNNGV. The CDR3 is CASSSGQSEETQYF. Written as DNA, the CDR3 is TGTGCCAGCAGCTCGGGACAGTCGGAAGAGACCCAGTACTTC.

The rearrangement uses TRBV19 and TRBJ2-2; the match to TRBD2 covers 15 bases. This CDR3 region has 18 residues. Germline lookup yields CDR1 LNHDA and CDR2 SQIVND (reference sequence). The J segment lost 1 base and the V segment lost 5 bases, leaving 5 bases of the junction unmatched. The CDR3 DNA reads TGTGCCAGTAGTTTGGGACTAGCGGGGGGCGTGAACACCGGGGAGCTGTTTTTT. Protein: CASSLGLAGGVNTGELFF.

The chain couples TRBV2 to TRBJ2-7; 11 positions agree with TRBD2. CDR1 and CDR2 from the germline V gene are SNHLY and FYNNEI. The trim removed 7 bases at V and 0 bases at J, leaving 5 bases unmatched. This CDR3 is 15 amino acids long. CDR3 bases: TGTGCCAGCAATAGCGGGGGGGCGGGCTCCTACGAGCAGTACTTC. This translates into CASNSGGAGSYEQYF.

The chain uses TRBV24-1 and TRBJ2-1, with D uncertain. The CDR3 has 11 residues. The V gene's germline CDR1 is KGHDR and CDR2 SFDVKD. Trimming took off 3 bases at V and 10 bases at J, with 6 bases between the two ends. Here the CDR3 reads CATSDLTEQFF. The CDR3 DNA sequence: TGTGCCACCAGTGATCTGACAGAGCAGTTCTTC.

Only a few counts were recorded for this clone. The chain joins TRBV5-4 to TRBJ2-1; D ambiguous. Germline CDR1 SGHNT, CDR2 YYREEE (reference sequence). This CDR3 region has 15 residues. V lost 0 bases, J lost 6 bases, and 13 bases lay in between. CDR3 DNA sequence: TGTGCCAGCAGCTTGGATTCGGGTCACGGCAATGAGCAGTTCTTC. Its translation: CASSLDSGHGNEQFF.

The rearrangement links TRBV5-1 to TRBJ2-2, with D possibly matching TRBD1 (5 bases). CDR3 length: 15 amino acids. Germline loops: CDR1 SGHRS, CDR2 YFSETQ. Trimming took off 4 bases at V and 1 base at J, with 11 bases between the two ends. The CDR3 loop reads CASSLTEQNTGELFF. The DNA of the CDR3 is TGCGCCAGCAGCCTGACAGAACAGAACACCGGGGAGCTGTTTTTT.

The CDR3 coding sequence is TGTGCCAGCAGTCTGGGGACACCCTACAATGAGCAGTTCTTC. It translates to CASSLGTPYNEQFF. The rearrangement links TRBV6-5 to TRBJ2-1, with D perhaps TRBD1 (6 bases). CDR3 length: 14 residues. Germline loops: CDR1 MNHEY, CDR2 SVGAGI. The V end lost 5 bases, the J end lost 2 bases, and 10 bases lay between the germline ends.

V is TRBV11-3 and J is TRBJ2-1, with a tentative D call TRBD2 (7 bases). Trimming took 6 bases from V and 8 from J, leaving 17 bases between them. The CDR3 length is 14 residues. Germline CDR1 is SGHNT and CDR2 is YENEEA. Here the CDR3 reads CASRAVVGGHEQFF. The CDR3 DNA reads as TGTGCCAGCAGGGCCGTGGTGGGGGGGCATGAGCAGTTCTTC.

The V and J genes are TRBV5-6 and TRBJ2-1; D not resolved. The CDR3 is made up of 17 amino acids. Trimming took off 3 bases at V and 0 bases at J, with 16 bases between the two ends. Looked up from germline, CDR1 is SGHDT and CDR2 is YYEEEE. The DNA of the CDR3 is TGTGCCAGCAGCTCTCCCGGGCATACGAGCTCCTACAATGAGCAGTTCTTC. Translation gives CASSSPGHTSSYNEQFF.

This chain links TRBV6-6 with TRBJ2-4; TRBD2 aligns across 8 bases. The trim removed 6 bases at V and 3 bases at J, leaving 7 bases unmatched. CDR1 and CDR2 from the germline V gene are MNHNY and SVGAGI (reference sequence). This CDR3 region has 15 residues. Written as DNA, the CDR3 is TGTGCCAGCAGGTCCCCTCGGGAGGGCAAAAACATTCAGTACTTC. Translated: CASRSPREGKNIQYF.

The chain joins TRBV27 to TRBJ1-2; 9 bases fit TRBD1. The CDR3 loop spans 15 amino acids. The ends lost 5 bases at V and 4 bases at J; junction bases unmatched: 8. Germline lookup yields CDR1 MNHEY and CDR2 SMNVEV (reference sequence). CDR3 DNA sequence: TGTGCCAGCAGTACACGGGACAGGGCGTTCTATGGCTACACCTTC. Translating gives CASSTRDRAFYGYTF.

The chain links TRBV7-9 to TRBJ2-1, with 9 bases matching TRBD1. CDR3 size: 14 residues. V shed 1 base and J 9 bases; nucleotides not matched to a gene: 4. Germline V gives CDR1 SEHNR, CDR2 FQNEAQ (reference sequence). This CDR3 reads CASSLDGTGSEQFF. CDR3 nucleotides: TGTGCCAGCAGCTTAGACGGGACAGGGAGTGAGCAGTTCTTC.